The 6 T cell receptor beta chains in this list originate from one sample, sequenced in a study of control samples from healthy donors and cancer patients. Assay: immunoSEQ multiplex PCR; the TCRdb copy retains only in-frame clones and omits some. The table records 90,000 to 130,000 clones, roughly 90% of them present only once. Sequencing was performed on PBMCs. The receptor set was obtained from a woman aged 55-69 years with lung cancer.

This clone was detected a few times. This CDR3 is CASSQGLAEIYEQYF. As DNA, the CDR3 is TGTGCCAGCAGCCAAGGTCTAGCGGAGATATACGAGCAGTACTTC. This rearrangement joins TRBV3-1 (or the pseudogene TRBV3-2) to TRBJ2-7; TRBD2 matches 7 bases. Germline CDR1 LGHDT, CDR2 YNNKEL (reference sequence). The junction had 7 bases not matched to a gene; V was cut back by 1 base and J by 4 bases. The CDR3 spans 15 residues.

The genes are TRBV7-2 and TRBJ2-7; either TRBD1 or TRBD2 may fit D (5 bases each). CDR1 is SGHTA and CDR2 is FQGNSA in the germline V gene. V was clipped by 4 bases and J by 7 bases, with 17 bases between them. The CDR3 sequence is 14 residues long. This CDR3 is CASSSPGTVLEQYF. The CDR3, as DNA: TGTGCCAGCAGCTCGCCCGGGACGGTTCTTGAGCAGTACTTC.

In DNA, the CDR3 is TGTGCCACCAGCAGAGATCAGGGCCAAGAGACCCAGTACTTC. As protein: CATSRDQGQETQYF. The chain recombines TRBV15 with TRBJ2-5, with a weak D call TRBD1 (5 bases). Germline V lookup: CDR1 LNHNV, CDR2 YYDKDF (reference sequence). V lost 0 bases to trimming and J lost 1 base, with 6 bases between them. The CDR3 spans 14 residues.

The V gene is TRBV4-2, the J gene TRBJ1-6, with D unresolved. The CDR3 extends over 16 amino acids. V was trimmed by 0 bases and J by 7 bases, leaving 13 bases between them. The germline V gene has CDR1 LGHNA and CDR2 YNFKEQ. The CDR3 is CASSQERDPGNSPLHF. The CDR3 nucleotides are TGTGCCAGCAGCCAAGAAAGGGATCCGGGCAATTCACCCCTCCACTTT.

The rearrangement joins TRBV6-1 to TRBJ1-1; D unresolved. CDR1 MNHNS and CDR2 SASEGT come from the germline V gene. The CDR3 sequence is 16 residues long. Trimming left V 4 bases short and J 3 bases short, with 18 bases between. Written as DNA, the CDR3 is TGTGCCAGCAGTGGAAATTGGGCAGGCAGCGACACTGAAGCTTTCTTT. As protein: CASSGNWAGSDTEAFF.

This clone occurred a few times. The chain couples TRBV2 to TRBJ1-5; D gene ambiguous. The V gene's germline CDR1 is SNHLY and CDR2 FYNNEI. Trimming cost V 7 bases and J 4 bases, with 8 bases left between them. This CDR3 comprises 12 residues. CDR3 sequence: CASNGLNQPQHF. Here the CDR3 DNA reads TGTGCCAGCAATGGTCTTAATCAGCCCCAGCATTTT.